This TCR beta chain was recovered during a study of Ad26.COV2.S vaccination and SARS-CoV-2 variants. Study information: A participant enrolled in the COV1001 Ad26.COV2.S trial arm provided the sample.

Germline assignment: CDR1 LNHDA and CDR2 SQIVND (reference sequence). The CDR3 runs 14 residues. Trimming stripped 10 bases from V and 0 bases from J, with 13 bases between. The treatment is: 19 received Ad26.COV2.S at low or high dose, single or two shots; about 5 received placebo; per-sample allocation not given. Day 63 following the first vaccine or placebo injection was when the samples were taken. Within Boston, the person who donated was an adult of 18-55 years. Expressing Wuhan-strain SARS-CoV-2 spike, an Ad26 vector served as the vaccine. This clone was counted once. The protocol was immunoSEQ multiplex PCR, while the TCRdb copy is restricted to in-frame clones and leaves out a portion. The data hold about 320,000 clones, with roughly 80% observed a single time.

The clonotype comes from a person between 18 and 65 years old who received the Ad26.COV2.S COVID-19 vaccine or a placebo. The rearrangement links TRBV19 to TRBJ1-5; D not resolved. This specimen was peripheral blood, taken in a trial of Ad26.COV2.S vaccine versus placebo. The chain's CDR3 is CATRGRISNQPQHF. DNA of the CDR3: TGTGCCACCCGAGGACGGATTAGCAATCAGCCCCAGCATTTT.